The 26 T cell receptor beta chains presented below share a single source sample, sequenced in a study of response to subunit inactivated influenza vaccine. TCRdb reprocessed the RT-PCR reads with MiXCR, giving one entry per CDR3 protein. The sample contains roughly 500,000 distinct CDR3 sequences, more than 15% of which appear only once. Specimen: CD4+ T cells sorted from PBMCs, collected around 2 years after vaccination. Receptors originate from a man aged 45 to 70 who received an inactivated influenza vaccine.

This clonotype was recorded a few times. This chain connects TRBV30 to TRBJ1-4; D gene ambiguous. CDR3 length: 12 residues. Germline loops: CDR1 GTSNPN, CDR2 SVGIG (reference sequence). Between the trimmed V and J ends, which lost 4 bases and 8 bases, there was a span of 11 bases. CDR3 nucleotides: TGTGCCTGGAAAGGGTTAGCGGAAAAACTGTTTTTT. Protein: CAWKGLAEKLFF.

This clonotype was counted a few times. J is TRBJ2-5 and V is TRBV15; unclear D gene. CDR1 is LNHNV, CDR2 YYDKDF, per germline (reference sequence). The germline V and J ends were trimmed by 5 bases and 0 bases, with 7 bases remaining between them. This CDR3 contains 13 residues. Written as DNA, the CDR3 is TGTGCCACCAGCCCCCGGTACCAAGAGACCCAGTACTTC. Protein: CATSPRYQETQYF.

This clonotype was picked up a small number of times. The V call is TRBV12-3 or TRBV12-4, the J call TRBJ2-1; TRBD1 matches 8 bases. The CDR3 runs 14 residues. With 4 bases clipped from V and 7 bases from J, the junction kept 6 bases outside the gene matches. Written as DNA, the CDR3 is TGTGCCAGCAGTTCCAGGGGGCGTCGGAATGAGCAGTTCTTC. It yields the protein CASSSRGRRNEQFF.

This clonotype showed up many times. V and J are TRBV10-3 and TRBJ2-1; 8 positions agree with TRBD2. The germline gives CDR1 ENHRY, CDR2 SYGVKD. The V and J ends lost 2 bases and 7 bases, in that order; junction bases with no gene match: 16. The CDR3 extends over 18 amino acids. CDR3 region: CAISEQSRLAINPNEQFF. CDR3 DNA: TGTGCCATCAGTGAGCAGTCAAGACTAGCGATAAACCCGAATGAGCAGTTCTTC.

The gene calls are TRBV28 and TRBJ2-3; TRBD1 agrees at 8 bases. This CDR3 is 21 amino acids long. In germline, CDR1 is MDHEN, CDR2 SYDVKM. Trimming removed 3 bases from V and 0 bases from J; junction bases left unmatched: 20. The CDR3 reads CASSLFRIRYDRGSSTDTQYF. DNA of the CDR3: TGTGCCAGCAGTTTGTTTCGTATCCGATACGACAGGGGTTCTAGCACAGATACGCAGTATTTT.

This clonotype was recorded a few times. The V gene is TRBV7-9, the J gene TRBJ2-2; D remains ambiguous. Germline CDR1 SEHNR, CDR2 FQNEAQ (reference sequence). V was clipped by 3 bases and J by 0 bases, with 11 bases between them. This CDR3 comprises 16 residues. The chain's CDR3 is CASSFAFLSNTGELFF. CDR3 sequence (DNA): TGTGCCAGCAGCTTTGCATTTTTGTCGAACACCGGGGAGCTGTTTTTT.

The genes are TRBV6-2 or TRBV6-3 and TRBJ2-3; D not resolved. Looked up from germline, CDR1 is MNHEY and CDR2 is SVGEGT. The V end was cut by 2 bases, the J end by 4 bases, with 13 bases between. The CDR3 sequence is 15 residues long. CDR3 in amino acids: CASSYRDYGPDTQYF. In nucleotides, the CDR3 is TGTGCCAGCAGTTACAGGGATTATGGCCCAGATACGCAGTATTTT.

V gene TRBV30 combines with J gene TRBJ1-1; possible D gene TRBD1, 5 bases. This CDR3 comprises 13 residues. CDR1 is GTSNPN and CDR2 is SVGIG in the germline V gene (reference sequence). V lost 0 bases and J lost 5, with 10 bases in between. The CDR3 reads CAWSVHRTTEAFF. CDR3 DNA sequence: TGTGCCTGGAGTGTACACAGGACGACTGAAGCTTTCTTT.

This clonotype was counted ten times or more. This sequence joins TRBV7-2 and TRBJ2-1; the match to TRBD2 covers 9 bases. Losses at the gene ends were 3 bases for V and 8 bases for J; bases not matched to a gene: 8. CDR1 is SGHTA and CDR2 is FQGNSA in the germline V gene. There are 15 residues in the CDR3. Here the CDR3 DNA reads TGTGCCAGCAGCTTTAGCGGGAGCCCCGGGGATGAGCAGTTCTTC. Amino acid sequence: CASSFSGSPGDEQFF.

CDR3 protein: CASKRTTQDTEAFF. For the CDR3, the DNA is TGTGCCAGCAAGAGGACAACCCAAGACACTGAAGCTTTCTTT. The chain has TRBV2 and TRBJ1-1; TRBD1 might be the D (5 bases). The CDR3 is 14 residues long. Germline V gives CDR1 SNHLY, CDR2 FYNNEI. V lost 7 bases, J lost 3 bases, and 15 bases lay in between.

This clonotype occurred once. This chain connects TRBV5-1 to TRBJ2-3, with 9 nucleotides matching TRBD1. CDR1 is SGHRS and CDR2 is YFSETQ in the germline V gene. This CDR3 is built from 14 residues. V lost 7 bases, J lost 2 bases, and 5 bases stayed unmatched. This chain's CDR3 is CASGTGIITDTQYF. The CDR3 DNA is TGCGCCAGCGGGACAGGGATCATCACAGATACGCAGTATTTT.

The rearrangement joins TRBV11-1 to TRBJ2-1; 9 bases are a match to TRBD2. Trimming cost V 5 bases and J 7 bases; bases outside gene matches: 18. The CDR3 totals 18 residues. Germline V CDR1 and CDR2: SGHAT, FQDESV (reference sequence). CDR3 protein: CASSQSGLREGHVNEQFF. The CDR3 DNA reads as TGTGCCAGCAGCCAATCGGGGTTGCGGGAGGGCCATGTTAATGAGCAGTTCTTC.

V and J are TRBV15 and TRBJ2-5, with D perhaps matching TRBD1 or TRBD2 (6 bases each). This CDR3 spans 14 amino acids. V was shortened by 0 bases and J by 5 bases, with 10 bases between the two germline ends. CDR1 and CDR2 from the germline V gene are LNHNV and YYDKDF (reference sequence). The CDR3 DNA follows: TGTGCCACCAGCAGAGATGACGGGGGCGAGACCCAGTACTTC. It is translated as CATSRDDGGETQYF.

The chain uses TRBV11-1 and TRBJ2-7; D call uncertain. CDR3 length: 18 residues. V lost 2 bases and J 5 bases, leaving 25 bases between the germline ends. Germline CDR1 and CDR2: SGHAT and FQDESV (reference sequence). The CDR3 region has the DNA TGTGCCAGCAGCTTAAGGGTCAGTCCGGTTGCGTCTCGGCACGAGCAGTACTTC. This codes for CASSLRVSPVASRHEQYF.

The rearrangement links TRBV27 to TRBJ1-5; TRBD1 is a possible D gene (5 bases). Trimming shortened V by 8 bases and J by 0 bases, and 14 bases separated the two germline ends. This CDR3 is built from 15 residues. CDR1 is MNHEY, CDR2 SMNVEV, per germline (reference sequence). CDR3 sequence reads: CASWGRANSNQPQHF. The CDR3 coding sequence is TGTGCCAGCTGGGGCCGGGCTAATAGCAATCAGCCCCAGCATTTT.

This clonotype occurred a few times. V is TRBV6-1 and J is TRBJ2-1; 15 nucleotides align to TRBD2. V trimming: 6 bases; J trimming: 9 bases; junction bases outside the gene matches: 9. Germline V gene lookup returns CDR1 MNHNS and CDR2 SASEGT. The CDR3 is 16 residues long. The CDR3 bases are TGTGCCAGCAGGAGGACTAGCGGGAGGGTAGAGGGTGAGCAGTTCTTC. This sequence encodes CASRRTSGRVEGEQFF.

In this sample, this clonotype turned up many times. CDR3 amino acids: CASRPLQGTTEAFF. For the CDR3, the DNA is TGTGCCAGCCGCCCCCTACAGGGGACCACTGAAGCTTTCTTT. V gene TRBV28 combines with J gene TRBJ1-1; 7 nucleotides agree with TRBD1. CDR3 length equals 14 residues. V was pared by 8 bases and J by 4 bases, with 10 bases of the junction left unmatched. CDR1 MDHEN and CDR2 SYDVKM come from the germline V gene.

The DNA for the CDR3 is TGTGCCAGCAGTGCCGGGGGCGCTACTGAAGCTTTCTTT. Encoded protein: CASSAGGATEAFF. V usage is TRBV6-1 and J usage is TRBJ1-1; tentatively, D is TRBD1 (6 bases). V dropped 4 bases and J dropped 5 bases, with 11 bases sitting between them. The CDR3 has 13 amino acids. The germline V gene encodes CDR1 MNHNS and CDR2 SASEGT.

This clonotype occurred a few times. The chain combines TRBV20-1 with TRBJ2-2; D remains ambiguous. Germline V lookup: CDR1 DFQATT, CDR2 SNEGSKA (reference sequence). Trimming pared 8 bases from V and 1 base from J, leaving 8 bases between. The CDR3 runs to 12 residues. In DNA, the CDR3 is TGCAGTCCCTCGGGGAACACCGGGGAGCTGTTTTTT. Amino acid sequence: CSPSGNTGELFF.

This clonotype was counted only a few times. V gene TRBV11-1 combines with J gene TRBJ2-1, with D possibly matching TRBD2 (6 bases). Germline V lookup: CDR1 SGHAT, CDR2 FQDESV (reference sequence). The CDR3 is 18 residues long. V lost 5 bases to trimming and J lost 0 bases, with 20 bases between them. The CDR3, as DNA: TGTGCCAGCAGCGGGGAGGAACACACGTATCTCTCCTACAATGAGCAGTTCTTC. Its protein product is CASSGEEHTYLSYNEQFF.

The chain employs TRBV29-1 and TRBJ2-5, with TRBD1 matching 7 bases. Trimming removed 4 bases from V and 4 bases from J; junction bases left unmatched: 9. From germline, CDR1 is SQVTM and CDR2 ANQGSEA. CDR3 length: 14 residues. CDR3 bases: TGCAGCGTTGGGGACAGCCGCCCTGGAGAGACCCAGTACTTC. Residues: CSVGDSRPGETQYF.

The chain employs TRBV15 and TRBJ2-4, with a weak D call TRBD2 (6 bases). Germline assignment: CDR1 LNHNV and CDR2 YYDKDF (reference sequence). V was clipped by 3 bases and J by 9 bases, with 9 bases between them. The CDR3 is 12 residues long. CDR3 coding DNA: TGTGCCACCAGCAGGGACGGGGGCATTCAGTACTTC. This encodes CATSRDGGIQYF.

This rearrangement joins TRBV28 to TRBJ2-7; D might be TRBD1 or TRBD2, each matching 5 bases. The germline V gene has CDR1 MDHEN and CDR2 SYDVKM. There are 14 residues in the CDR3. The V and J ends lost 7 bases and 5 bases respectively, with 18 bases between them. The chain's CDR3 is CASISGQFFHEQYF. The CDR3 nucleotides read TGTGCCAGCATCTCGGGGCAGTTTTTCCACGAGCAGTACTTC.

This clonotype was observed a few times. The chain recombines TRBV5-1 with TRBJ2-1; 8 positions match TRBD2. V dropped 0 bases and J dropped 2; count of bases not matched to a gene: 4. The germline gives CDR1 SGHRS, CDR2 YFSETQ. The CDR3 is made up of 16 amino acids. CDR3 sequence (DNA): TGCGCCAGCAGCTTGGTTAGTAGCGGGACCTACAATGAGCAGTTCTTC. As protein: CASSLVSSGTYNEQFF.

This clonotype has just a few counts. This chain connects TRBV6-2 or TRBV6-3 to TRBJ2-3; D is perhaps TRBD2 (6 bases). Germline V gene lookup returns CDR1 MNHEY and CDR2 SVGEGT. V gave up 7 bases and J gave up 0 bases, with 14 bases separating them. CDR3 size: 15 residues. CDR3 loop: CASKLAISSTDTQYF. CDR3 nucleotide sequence: TGTGCCAGCAAGCTAGCGATTTCTAGCACAGATACGCAGTATTTT.

The J gene is TRBJ2-1, the V gene TRBV20-1, with 8 bases matching TRBD1. V shed 5 bases and J 0 bases; nucleotides not matched to a gene: 3. The length of the CDR3 is 14 residues. The V gene's germline CDR1 is DFQATT and CDR2 SNEGSKA (reference sequence). CDR3 amino acids: CSASGTGSYNEQFF. As DNA, the CDR3 is TGCAGTGCTTCCGGGACAGGCTCCTACAATGAGCAGTTCTTC.